This T cell receptor beta chain came from a study of cytomegalovirus exposure and HLA in healthy donors. Study as a whole: The platform used for the 100 to 150 validation repertoires matched that of the approximately 710 first-cohort repertoires, a later analysis reported. Points from the study as a whole: Testing in vitro showed three CMV-associated chains specific for CMV antigens. That first-cohort TCR clusters tended to co-occur in the roughly 110 validation repertoires was found in a later analysis.

In the case of this clone: Antigen: not known.

The V and J ends lost 0 bases and 3 bases respectively, with 13 bases between them. The CDR3 loop spans 16 amino acids. From germline, CDR1 is PRHDT and CDR2 FYEKMQ (reference sequence). Assay: immunoSEQ multiplex PCR; the TCRdb copy retains only in-frame clones and omits some. The sample lists about 200,000 clones, 75% to 90% seen once, with roughly 6% in the top ten. The chain has TRBV13 and TRBJ2-3; D is possibly TRBD1 or TRBD2 (6 bases each). Source material: PBMCs. The TCR originated in a woman under 30 in good health and CMV-seronegative. The DNA of the CDR3 is TGTGCCAGCAGCTTAGGCGGCGGCGGGACAACAGATACGCAGTATTTT. Amino acid sequence: CASSLGGGGTTDTQYF.